What follows describes a single TCR beta chain. This clone was seen just once. The clone's antigen remains unknown. No base quality values were provided; no much bigger clone lies one nucleotide off. The sample belongs to a study of T cells after posttransplantation cyclophosphamide (dated by TCRdb to 2016 to 2018). In the study overall: Using TRB sequencing, the study followed how the T cell repertoire reconstituted after myeloablative bone marrow transplantation in which posttransplantation cyclophosphamide served as GVHD prophylaxis. Public TRB sequences were searched against a database of over 3,000 sequences associated with responses to pathogens, tumor antigens, self-antigens and alloantigens. Because TRA and TRB clonality correlated tightly in fewer than ten samples, the subsequent TCR analyses were limited to TRB only. TRB sequencing was performed on blood from all 35 or so PTCy patients with 1-year posttransplant specimens. Antigen receptor sequencing covered samples from about 40 PTCy-treated patients and some 15 of their related bone marrow donors. TRB sequencing was also done on up to about 3 additional blood samples from 2 to 5.2 years after transplant in 3 patients, and on pretransplant blood from several patients. Overall study outcomes, separate from this receptor: Across over 40 patients, TRB clonality was highly associated with recipient CMV seropositivity and CMV reactivation, and diversity in PTCy patients was similar to diversity in CNI/methotrexate controls. Donor-recipient similarity was low at 1-2 months but increased during the first year, and donor CD8+ memory clones often dominated later blood repertoires. The TRB repertoires of T cells infiltrating skin or GI tract showed only limited overlap with the TRB repertoires of T cells in blood.

The treatment or condition label for this specimen denotes: high-dose cyclophosphamide on days +3 and +4 as single-agent GVHD prophylaxis. Patients in the PTCy group got busulfan and fludarabine conditioning, a marrow graft from a related or unrelated donor, and cyclophosphamide on days +3 and +4. The PTCy-treated patients were drawn from a prospective, multi-institutional clinical trial. Peripheral blood and bone marrow mononuclear cells were isolated by Ficoll-Hypaque density centrifugation and were cryopreserved. TRB sequencing was run on genomic DNA with either the immunoSEQ assay at survey resolution or the hsTCRB kit. As for the original processing: The immunoSEQ software was used for initial read processing, and the LymphoSeq R package was used for repertoire analyses. Clonality was calculated as 1 minus normalized Shannon entropy, and the Gini coefficient was also calculated for each TRB dataset. To infer phenotypes in unsorted samples, TRB sequences from sorted subsets of the recipient or donor were mapped onto unsorted samples from the same recipient. The table was pulled from immuneACCESS by TCRdb, which kept in-frame rearrangements only. Such tables lose some clones; where checked, under half of the loss comes from unresolved V genes, and the rest has no known cause. V and J calls and clone size are given by that table; D and trimming were obtained from the DNA. Across this sample there are some 7,300 clones, with about four fifths seen only once. In total, the top ten clones hold 20% to 25% of the sample.

The source was PBMCs, collected after allogeneic stem cell transplant with posttransplant cyclophosphamide. The sequence was obtained from a female patient aged 50-59 years who received an allogeneic stem cell transplant from a related donor, was CMV-positive, and had no GVHD. Following a transplant, some T cells may be graft donor cells, not patient cells.

CDR3 reads: CASSQQGSGNSPLHF. The DNA is as follows: TGCGCCAGCAGCCAGCAGGGGTCTGGAAATTCACCCCTCCACTTT. The chain couples TRBV4-1 to TRBJ1-6; the best D guess is TRBD1, with 6 bases matching. V loses 3 bases, J loses 7 bases, and the germline ends lie 13 bases apart. The germline V gene specifies MGHRA as CDR1 and YSYEKL as CDR2. The CDR3, cysteine through phenylalanine, is 15 amino acids long. Just CDR3 DNA is preserved here, 45 bases in frame from base 1.